This entry concerns a single TCR beta chain. As yet, its antigen is unknown. The sample belongs to a study of identical twins. The study's findings and limits: The study based its conclusions on cross-sectional statistical analysis and did not follow the same donors.

A universal primer site was created by template switching, with the cDNA bearing unique molecular identifiers. One entry per CDR3 protein, called by TCRdb with MiXCR from the 5' RACE reads. This sample has 510,000 or so distinct CDR3 sequences, with 13% to 15% found just once. Germline V gene lookup returns CDR1 DFQATT and CDR2 SNEGSKA (reference sequence). This CDR3 has 15 amino acids. V dropped 6 bases and J dropped 1; count of bases not matched to a gene: 8. In every case, the donor was a healthy Caucasian. The sample was also reused in another study, on yellow fever vaccine responses in identical twins.

The rearrangement joins TRBV20-1 to TRBJ2-2; 7 bases align to TRBD2. The clonotype comes from a woman aged 18-30 years in good health. Sequenced input: CD4+ T cells sorted from blood. In DNA form, the CDR3 reads TGCAGTGCAAATCCGGGGGGAGGGAACACCGGGGAGCTGTTTTTT. It yields the protein CSANPGGGNTGELFF.